Listed here are 7 T cell receptor beta chains from one sample, sequenced in a study of cytomegalovirus exposure and HLA in healthy donors. This table comes from immunoSEQ multiplex PCR, and its TCRdb copy is limited to in-frame clones, with some not included. The sample yields 200,000 or so clones, around 88% seen once. Sequenced input: PBMCs. All receptors derive from a woman aged 18-29 years in good health and CMV-seronegative.

This clone appeared a few times. The chain carries TRBV15 and TRBJ1-2; tentatively, D is TRBD1 (6 bases). CDR1 and CDR2 (germline): LNHNV, YYDKDF (reference sequence). The V end lost 5 bases, the J end lost 7 bases, and 14 bases lay between the germline ends. This CDR3 is built from 13 residues. This chain's CDR3 is CATSGQTGSGYTF. DNA of the CDR3: TGTGCCACCAGCGGTCAGACAGGCAGTGGCTACACCTTC.

The chain couples TRBV7-2 to TRBJ2-7; 7 bases fit TRBD1. Germline CDR1 is SGHTA and CDR2 is FQGNSA. J lost 4 bases, V lost 5 bases, and 11 bases had no gene match. The CDR3 extends over 15 amino acids. Here the CDR3 reads CASSLYWGQSYEQYF. CDR3 sequence (DNA): TGTGCCAGCAGCCTCTATTGGGGACAGTCTTACGAGCAGTACTTC.

The count of this clone is one. The rearrangement links TRBV11-2 to TRBJ2-7; the D gene is possibly TRBD1 (6 bases). With 5 bases removed from V and 2 bases from J, the gap between germline ends came to 13 bases. The germline gives CDR1 SGHAT, CDR2 FQNNGV. CDR3 length equals 14 residues. CDR3 residues: CASSASGQPYEQYF. CDR3 in DNA: TGTGCCAGCAGCGCATCAGGACAGCCCTACGAGCAGTACTTC.

The V gene is TRBV7-9, the J gene TRBJ1-1; unclear D gene. CDR3 length equals 12 residues. Trimming cost V 5 bases and J 2 bases, with 6 bases left between them. Germline values: CDR1 SEHNR, CDR2 FQNEAQ (reference sequence). The CDR3 region has the DNA TGTGCCAGCAGCCCGACTAACACTGAAGCTTTCTTT. Protein sequence: CASSPTNTEAFF.

The chain combines TRBV7-9 with TRBJ2-1, with 7 bases lining up with TRBD2. The junction had 8 bases not matched to a gene; V was cut back by 3 bases and J by 15 bases. The CDR3 is 12 residues long. The V gene's germline CDR1 is SEHNR and CDR2 FQNEAQ (reference sequence). The CDR3 protein is CASSFESTSRFF. The CDR3 DNA is TGTGCCAGCAGCTTTGAATCGACTAGCCGGTTCTTC.

Written as DNA, the CDR3 is TGTGCCAGCAGTTCCGGTCCGGGACTAGCGGGAGGTTACGAGCAGTACTTC. It is translated as CASSSGPGLAGGYEQYF. This chain uses TRBV27 with TRBJ2-7; 15 nucleotides match TRBD2. V lost 4 bases to trimming and J lost 4 bases; unmatched junction nucleotides: 8. CDR1 is MNHEY and CDR2 is SMNVEV in the germline V gene (reference sequence). CDR3 length equals 17 residues.

This chain links TRBV27 with TRBJ2-7; 10 nucleotides match TRBD2. The germline CDR1 and CDR2 sequences are MNHEY and SMNVEV (reference sequence). Trimming removed 0 bases from V and 3 bases from J; junction bases left unmatched: 5. The CDR3 contains 16 residues. The CDR3 spells CASSLSSGRAGYEQYF. The CDR3 DNA is TGTGCCAGCAGTTTATCGAGCGGGAGGGCCGGCTACGAGCAGTACTTC.